The 21 T cell receptor beta chains reported below all come from one sample, sequenced in a study of Tregs in tolerant kidney transplant recipients. Clones were read by immunoSEQ multiplex PCR, and TCRdb kept only the in-frame ones, dropping some. The sample shows 68,000 or so clones, 65% to 85% of them seen only once. The sample was CD4+ T cells from blood. The receptors come from a human donor in good health.

This chain connects TRBV11-1 to TRBJ2-7; 7 bases line up with TRBD1. This CDR3 is built from 14 residues. J was trimmed by 0 bases and V by 5 bases; bases with no gene match: 4. Germline CDR1 reads SGHAT; CDR2 reads FQDESV (reference sequence). This chain's CDR3 is CASSPGDSSYEQYF. The CDR3 DNA follows: TGTGCCAGCAGCCCTGGGGACAGCTCCTACGAGCAGTACTTC.

The chain is built from TRBV9 and TRBJ1-5; no clear D. The V gene lost 1 base and the J gene lost 2 bases, with 4 bases spanning the gap. This CDR3 spans 13 amino acids. Per germline, CDR1 SGDLS and CDR2 YYNGEE. The CDR3 DNA reads TGTGCCAGCAGCGTAACTGGCAATCAGCCCCAGCATTTT. Protein product: CASSVTGNQPQHF. The full variable domain, with the rest looked up from reference TRBV9 and TRBJ1-5, is DSGVTQTPKHLITATGQRVTLRCSPRSGDLSVYWYQQSLDQGLQFLIQYYNGEERAKGNILERFSAQQFPDLHSELNLSSLELGDSALYFCASSVTGNQPQHFGDGTRLSIL.

The chain joins TRBV18 to TRBJ2-7, with D hard to call. The length of the CDR3 is 15 residues. Germline assignment: CDR1 KGHSH and CDR2 LQKENI. Trimming shortened V by 1 base and J by 0 bases, and 10 bases separated the two germline ends. The CDR3 DNA follows: TGTGCCAGCTCACCACTTGCAGCGAGCTCCTACGAGCAGTACTTC. This encodes CASSPLAASSYEQYF.

In DNA form, the CDR3 reads TGTGCCAGTAGTATTGGGGGGTCAGGTGTGGAAGCTTTCTTT. Amino acid sequence: CASSIGGSGVEAFF. V gene TRBV19 combines with J gene TRBJ1-1, with D perhaps matching TRBD1 (5 bases). The germline V and J ends were trimmed by 3 bases and 8 bases, with 16 bases remaining between them. CDR3 length equals 14 residues. Germline-derived CDR1 and CDR2 are LNHDA and SQIVND (reference sequence).

CDR3 DNA sequence: TGTGCCAGCAGCCCTCCCTTCCAAGAGACCCAGTACTTC. Its protein product is CASSPPFQETQYF. V and J are TRBV7-9 and TRBJ2-5; D remains unclear. The ends were cut back, 5 bases at V and 1 base at J, with 8 bases in the middle. Germline V CDR1 and CDR2: SEHNR, FQNEAQ (reference sequence). The CDR3 is 13 residues long.

The chain couples TRBV11-3 to TRBJ2-1; TRBD2 aligns across 9 bases. The CDR3 spans 19 residues. Germline V gene data show CDR1 as SGHNT and CDR2 as YENEEA. Losses at the gene ends were 5 bases for V and 5 bases for J; bases not matched to a gene: 19. CDR3: CASSPGWKGGRAFDNEQFF. Written as DNA, the CDR3 is TGTGCCAGCAGCCCCGGGTGGAAGGGCGGGAGGGCCTTCGACAATGAGCAGTTCTTC. The complete variable domain, with remaining parts taken from reference TRBV11-3 and TRBJ2-1, reads EAGVVQSPRYKIIEKKQPVAFWCNPISGHNTLYWYLQNLGQGPELLIRYENEEAVDDSQLPKDRFSAERLKGVDSTLKIQPAELGDSAVYLCASSPGWKGGRAFDNEQFFGPGTRLTVL.

The chain employs TRBV27 and TRBJ2-5; either TRBD1 or TRBD2 may supply D (6 bases each). Looked up from germline, CDR1 is MNHEY and CDR2 is SMNVEV (reference sequence). The CDR3 extends over 17 amino acids. Trimming left V 6 bases short and J 3 bases short, with 23 bases between. The CDR3 nucleotides are TGTGCCAGCAGCCATATTGGATGGGGGGCTGGGGAAGAGACCCAGTACTTC. Amino acids: CASSHIGWGAGEETQYF.

The chain joins TRBV5-6 to TRBJ1-1, with 9 bases that match TRBD1. With 2 bases clipped from V and 6 bases from J, the junction kept 11 bases outside the gene matches. Germline V gene lookup returns CDR1 SGHDT and CDR2 YYEEEE. The CDR3 is 16 residues long. The CDR3 sequence: CASSFGTGRTGAEAFF. CDR3 DNA sequence: TGTGCCAGCAGCTTCGGGACAGGGCGAACAGGGGCTGAAGCTTTCTTT.

In this sample, this clone turned up once. The chain uses TRBV5-4 and TRBJ2-3; D might be TRBD2 (6 bases). The germline gives CDR1 SGHNT, CDR2 YYREEE (reference sequence). The CDR3 is 15 amino acids. V was pared by 3 bases and J by 5 bases, with 16 bases between. This CDR3 reads CASSSPKRAGDTQYF. In nucleotides, the CDR3 is TGTGCCAGCAGCTCTCCGAAGCGGGCGGGAGATACGCAGTATTTT.

The V call is TRBV12-5, the J call TRBJ1-5; 9 nucleotides align to TRBD1. V lost 7 bases and J lost 5; bases outside the gene matches: 12. The germline gives CDR1 LGHNT, CDR2 FRNRAP. The CDR3 runs 16 residues. The CDR3 here is CASVKWTGDWDQPQHF. In nucleotides, the CDR3 is TGTGCTAGTGTTAAATGGACAGGGGATTGGGATCAGCCCCAGCATTTT.

The rearrangement joins TRBV14 to TRBJ2-3; D is unresolved. Germline CDR1 reads SGHDN; CDR2 reads FVKESK. Trimming stripped 4 bases from V and 1 base from J, with 9 bases between. The CDR3 is 14 amino acids. In nucleotides, the CDR3 is TGTGCCAGCAGCCTGGGCGCCGGCACAGATACGCAGTATTTT. Translated: CASSLGAGTDTQYF. Full variable domain (remainder filled in from reference TRBV14 and TRBJ2-3): EAGVTQFPSHSVIEKGQTVTLRCDPISGHDNLYWYRRVMGKEIKFLLHFVKESKQDESGMPNNRFLAERTGGTYSTLKVQPAELEDSGVYFCASSLGAGTDTQYFGPGTRLTVL.

The gene calls are TRBV7-2 and TRBJ2-2, with TRBD1 as a possible D gene (6 bases). The length of the CDR3 is 15 residues. CDR1 is SGHTA, CDR2 FQGNSA, per germline. V was shortened by 3 bases and J by 4 bases, with 12 bases between the two germline ends. This CDR3 reads CASSFRGMGTGELFF. The CDR3 DNA reads as TGTGCCAGCAGCTTCAGGGGAATGGGCACCGGGGAGCTGTTTTTT.

The genes are TRBV6-5 and TRBJ1-3, with D tentatively TRBD1 (6 bases). The CDR3 runs to 13 residues. V shed 6 bases and J shed 4 bases, with 10 bases lying between them. CDR1 is MNHEY, CDR2 SVGAGI, per germline. This chain's CDR3 is CASRQTGGNTIYF. The CDR3 nucleotides are TGTGCCAGCAGGCAAACAGGGGGAAACACCATATATTTT.

The chain's CDR3 is CASSVRPTDTQYF. The DNA for the CDR3 is TGTGCCAGCAGTGTGAGGCCCACAGATACGCAGTATTTT. The rearrangement joins TRBV6-6 to TRBJ2-3; D is undetermined. V was clipped by 5 bases and J by 2 bases, with 8 bases between them. Germline-derived CDR1 and CDR2 are MNHNY and SVGAGI (reference sequence). This CDR3 has 13 amino acids.

The CDR3 is CASSRDRDHKWSSYEQYF. CDR3 coding DNA: TGTGCCAGCAGTCGGGACAGGGATCATAAGTGGAGCTCCTACGAGCAGTACTTC. The chain has TRBV2 and TRBJ2-7; 9 bases are shared with TRBD1. Per the germline V gene, CDR1 is SNHLY and CDR2 is FYNNEI. The CDR3 is 18 amino acids. Trimming took 5 bases from V and 0 from J; bases not matched to a gene: 14. Complete variable domain (other parts from reference TRBV2 and TRBJ2-7): EPEVTQTPSHQVTQMGQEVILRCVPISNHLYFYWYRQILGQKVEFLVSFYNNEISEKSEIFDDQFSVERPDGSNFTLKIRSTKLEDSAMYFCASSRDRDHKWSSYEQYFGPGTRLTVT.

The rearrangement joins TRBV11-2 to TRBJ2-7; perhaps TRBD2 as D (6 bases). Trimming stripped 3 bases from V and 6 bases from J, with 15 bases between. This CDR3 comprises 14 residues. Germline CDR1 SGHAT, CDR2 FQNNGV. The CDR3 DNA reads as TGTGCCAGCAGCTTCAGCGGAGGGGCCGGCGAGCAGTACTTC. This sequence encodes CASSFSGGAGEQYF. Full variable domain (rest looked up from reference TRBV11-2 and TRBJ2-7): EAGVAQSPRYKIIEKRQSVAFWCNPISGHATLYWYQQILGQGPKLLIQFQNNGVVDDSQLPKDRFSAERLKGVDSTLKIQPAKLEDSAVYLCASSFSGGAGEQYFGPGTRLTVT.

The genes are TRBV5-1 and TRBJ2-7, with a weak D call TRBD1 (6 bases). The CDR3 runs 14 residues. Deletions cut 1 base from V and 5 bases from J, with 13 bases between. Germline-derived CDR1 and CDR2 are SGHRS and YFSETQ. Here the CDR3 DNA reads TGCGCCAGCAGCTTGTCGCAGGGGCTTCACGAGCAGTACTTC. This sequence encodes CASSLSQGLHEQYF.

The chain joins TRBV11-2 to TRBJ2-1; the D gene is possibly TRBD2 (6 bases). CDR1 and CDR2 (germline): SGHAT, FQNNGV. Trimming took 4 bases from V and 3 from J, leaving 10 bases between them. CDR3 length: 14 residues. The CDR3 nucleotides are TGTGCCAGCAGCTCCATAGCGGTCTACAATGAGCAGTTCTTC. Residues: CASSSIAVYNEQFF.

The chain is built from TRBV29-1 and TRBJ2-5; 8 bases are a match to TRBD2. The CDR3 totals 12 residues. The germline V gene has CDR1 SQVTM and CDR2 ANQGSEA. Trimming removed 3 bases from V and 13 bases from J; junction bases left unmatched: 10. Written as DNA, the CDR3 is TGCAGCGTTGAGACCAGCGGGGGAACCTCGTACTTC. This encodes CSVETSGGTSYF.

The chain couples TRBV7-2 to TRBJ2-5; maybe TRBD2 (5 bases). CDR3 length: 17 residues. V shed 3 bases and J shed 0 bases, with 17 bases lying between them. The germline gives CDR1 SGHTA, CDR2 FQGNSA. The CDR3 DNA sequence: TGTGCCAGCAGCTTCCAGTCGAGCGGTTGGTACCAAGAGACCCAGTACTTC. Translated, it gives CASSFQSSGWYQETQYF.

This clone was detected only a few times. This chain uses TRBV9 with TRBJ1-1; D is possibly TRBD1 (6 bases). The CDR3 totals 14 residues. CDR1 SGDLS and CDR2 YYNGEE come from the germline V gene. V dropped 3 bases and J dropped 4 bases, with 13 bases sitting between them. The CDR3 spells CASSAQGRGTEAFF. The CDR3, as DNA: TGTGCCAGCAGCGCACAGGGAAGGGGCACTGAAGCTTTCTTT.